One and the same sample provided the 23 T cell receptor beta chains below, sequenced in a study of cytotoxic CD8 clonotypes in ibrutinib-treated CLL (dated by TCRdb to 2020 to 2023). Libraries were built with the immunoSEQ multiplex PCR assay. TCRdb obtained this table from immuneACCESS and retained in-frame rearrangements with V and J assigned. These tables miss some clones; where compared with another copy, unresolved V genes account for less than half of the shortfall, and the remainder is unexplained. Across this sample there are about 140,000 clones, with approximately 89% seen only once. The ten largest clonotypes hold more than 10% of the sample. The label giving this sample's time point can be read as: about 11 months on ibrutinib. Source: PBMCs, taken after 12 months of ibrutinib treatment. The receptors were gathered from a human donor with chronic lymphocytic leukemia.

A single count supports this clone. V is TRBV5-5 and J is TRBJ2-3, with TRBD1 identical over 8 bases. The CDR3 length is 14 residues. V gave up 7 bases and J gave up 5 bases; unmatched junction bases: 9. The germline V gene encodes CDR1 SGHKS and CDR2 YYEKEE (reference sequence). As DNA, the CDR3 is TGTGCCAGCGAGGACAGGGCGCGTAAAGATACGCAGTATTTT. It encodes CASEDRARKDTQYF.

The chain uses TRBV5-4 and TRBJ1-2, with a weak D call TRBD1 (5 bases). The germline gives CDR1 SGHNT, CDR2 YYREEE (reference sequence). The CDR3 has 14 residues. V lost 0 bases and J 4 bases, leaving 10 bases between the germline ends. The CDR3 protein is CASSLDSGPYGYTF. The CDR3 DNA sequence: TGTGCCAGCAGCTTGGATTCAGGGCCCTATGGCTACACCTTC. The whole variable domain, filled in from reference TRBV5-4 and TRBJ1-2, reads ETGVTQSPTHLIKTRGQQVTLRCSSQSGHNTVSWYQQALGQGPQFIFQYYREEENGRGNFPPRFSGLQFPNYSSELNVNALELDDSALYLCASSLDSGPYGYTFGSGTRLTVV.

The V gene is TRBV5-1, the J gene TRBJ2-7; perhaps TRBD2 as D (6 bases). CDR1 SGHRS and CDR2 YFSETQ come from the germline V gene. The CDR3 has 15 residues. V was shortened by 5 bases and J by 0 bases, with 15 bases between the two germline ends. CDR3 region: CASRSVAASSYEQYF. CDR3 coding DNA: TGCGCCAGCAGATCGGTAGCGGCGAGCTCCTACGAGCAGTACTTC.

The chain couples TRBV29-1 to TRBJ1-2; tentatively, D is TRBD1 (5 bases). The CDR3 has 15 amino acids. Germline CDR1 and CDR2: SQVTM and ANQGSEA. Between the trimmed V and J ends, which lost 6 bases and 2 bases, there was a span of 19 bases. DNA of the CDR3: TGCAGCGTCCTCCCAAACGTCGGGACCAACTATGGCTACACCTTC. Translated, it gives CSVLPNVGTNYGYTF.

A single count supports this clone. The chain uses TRBV5-6 and TRBJ1-5; tentatively, D is TRBD1 (5 bases). The length of the CDR3 is 14 residues. V lost 2 bases and J lost 4, with 10 bases in between. Germline loops: CDR1 SGHDT, CDR2 YYEEEE. The CDR3, as DNA: TGTGCCAGCAGCTTTTATGGGGGAAATCAGCCCCAGCATTTT. It translates to CASSFYGGNQPQHF.

The chain is built from TRBV11-2 and TRBJ2-7; 11 nucleotides match TRBD2. CDR1 and CDR2 (germline): SGHAT, FQNNGV. This CDR3 is 15 amino acids long. The V and J ends lost 0 bases and 2 bases, in that order; junction bases with no gene match: 0. The CDR3 DNA reads TGTGCCAGCAGCTTAGAACTAGCGGGAGCCTACGAGCAGTACTTC. Amino acid sequence: CASSLELAGAYEQYF.

J is TRBJ2-1 and V is TRBV7-2, with 15 bases identical to TRBD2. This CDR3 is built from 15 residues. Germline assignment: CDR1 SGHTA and CDR2 FQGNSA. Trimming removed 5 bases from V and 8 bases from J; junction bases left unmatched: 4. The CDR3 loop is CASSPGTSGRYEQFF. As DNA, the CDR3 is TGTGCCAGCAGCCCCGGGACTAGCGGGAGGTATGAGCAGTTCTTC.

For the CDR3, the DNA is TGTGCCAGCAGCTTGGGATTAACAGGTGGGGGGTACCAAGAGACCCAGTACTTC. Translating it yields CASSLGLTGGGYQETQYF. This rearrangement joins TRBV5-8 to TRBJ2-5; possible D gene TRBD2, 6 bases. This CDR3 is built from 18 residues. Germline V gene data show CDR1 as SGHTS and CDR2 as YDEGEE. V lost 0 bases, J lost 0 bases, and 18 bases lay in between. The full variable domain, rest sourced from reference TRBV5-8 and TRBJ2-5, is EAGVTQSPTHLIKTRGQQATLRCSPISGHTSVYWYQQALGLGLQFLLWYDEGEERNRGNFPPRFSGRQFPNYSSELNVNALELEDSALYLCASSLGLTGGGYQETQYFGPGTRLLVL.

V and J are TRBV7-2 and TRBJ2-7; D not resolved. Germline assignment: CDR1 SGHTA and CDR2 FQGNSA. V lost 4 bases, J lost 0 bases, and 7 bases lay in between. The CDR3 sequence is 13 residues long. The CDR3 region is CASSSRHSYEQYF. The CDR3 DNA is TGTGCCAGCAGCTCCCGCCACTCCTACGAGCAGTACTTC.

The J gene is TRBJ1-4, the V gene TRBV28; D possibly corresponds to TRBD1 (6 bases). Germline V gives CDR1 MDHEN, CDR2 SYDVKM. Trimming cost V 5 bases and J 6 bases, with 7 bases left between them. The CDR3 contains 12 residues. DNA of the CDR3: TGTGCCAGCAGTAACAGGGATGAAAAACTGTTTTTT. Protein: CASSNRDEKLFF.

The gene calls are TRBV28 and TRBJ1-3; no clear D gene. V lost 5 bases and J lost 0, with 8 bases in between. Germline assignment: CDR1 MDHEN and CDR2 SYDVKM. This CDR3 region has 14 residues. As DNA, the CDR3 is TGTGCCAGCAGTGGGGTGGGCTCTGGAAACACCATATATTTT. Its translation is CASSGVGSGNTIYF.

In the case of this clone: The sample holds other DNA sequences that translate to the same CDR3. The chain is built from TRBV19 and TRBJ1-1; perhaps TRBD1 as D (5 bases). V lost 3 bases, J lost 1 base, and 6 bases lay in between. The CDR3 extends over 13 amino acids. Per the germline V gene, CDR1 is LNHDA and CDR2 is SQIVND (reference sequence). CDR3 coding DNA: TGTGCCAGTAGTATCGGGGCGAACACTGAAGCTTTCTTT. Translating it yields CASSIGANTEAFF.

The V and J genes are TRBV7-9 and TRBJ2-7; 10 positions agree with TRBD1. J lost 0 bases, V lost 6 bases, and 8 bases had no gene match. The length of the CDR3 is 16 residues. Germline V gene lookup returns CDR1 SEHNR and CDR2 FQNEAQ (reference sequence). This CDR3 reads CASRGNRDRGSYEQYF. CDR3 DNA sequence: TGTGCCAGCAGGGGGAATCGGGACAGGGGCTCCTACGAGCAGTACTTC.

The sample holds a few counts of this clone. The rearrangement links TRBV20-1 to TRBJ2-7; D is perhaps TRBD1 or TRBD2 (6 bases each). Germline-derived CDR1 and CDR2 are DFQATT and SNEGSKA (reference sequence). The CDR3 is made up of 11 amino acids. CDR3 amino acids: CRPGGRGEQYF. CDR3 nucleotides: TGCCGCCCCGGGGGCCGGGGAGAGCAGTACTTC.

The V and J genes are TRBV7-9 and TRBJ2-1; tentative D call: TRBD2 (5 bases). CDR1 and CDR2 (germline): SEHNR, FQNEAQ (reference sequence). This CDR3 is 12 amino acids long. V was cut by 5 bases and J by 5 bases, with 7 bases left in between. The CDR3 DNA is TGTGCCAGCAGCGGGAGCGACAATGAGCAGTTCTTC. Its translation is CASSGSDNEQFF.

The chain carries TRBV19 and TRBJ1-2; 7 bases align to TRBD1. Per germline, CDR1 LNHDA and CDR2 SQIVND (reference sequence). V lost 7 bases and J lost 3; bases outside the gene matches: 11. The CDR3 has 15 residues. The CDR3 region is CASTDNRGGYYGYTF. The CDR3 coding sequence is TGTGCCAGTACCGATAACAGGGGAGGATACTATGGCTACACCTTC.

The chain recombines TRBV7-9 with TRBJ2-7; tentatively, D is TRBD2 (5 bases). Per the germline V gene, CDR1 is SEHNR and CDR2 is FQNEAQ (reference sequence). The V end was cut by 5 bases, the J end by 6 bases, with 23 bases between. CDR3 length: 16 amino acids. The chain's CDR3 is CASSDIPRTSFVEQYF. CDR3 coding DNA: TGTGCCAGCAGCGACATCCCGAGGACTTCGTTTGTCGAGCAGTACTTC.

The rearrangement uses TRBV25-1 and TRBJ2-1, with TRBD2 as a possible D gene (5 bases). The CDR3 covers 13 residues. Between the trimmed V and J ends, which lost 10 bases and 2 bases, there was a span of 12 bases. Per germline, CDR1 MGHDK and CDR2 SYGVNS. CDR3 region: CAISSQAYNEQFF. The CDR3 DNA is TGTGCCATTTCTAGCCAAGCCTACAATGAGCAGTTCTTC.

CDR3 coding DNA: TGTGCCAGCAGCCTCCTGGGACAGGGATCATCTGGAAACACCATATATTTT. Translation gives CASSLLGQGSSGNTIYF. V gene TRBV7-9 combines with J gene TRBJ1-3; 9 bases are shared with TRBD1. V lost 5 bases and J lost 1; bases outside the gene matches: 9. In germline, CDR1 is SEHNR, CDR2 FQNEAQ (reference sequence). This CDR3 region has 17 residues. The whole variable domain, filled in from reference TRBV7-9 and TRBJ1-3, reads DTGVSQNPRHKITKRGQNVTFRCDPISEHNRLYWYRQTLGQGPEFLTYFQNEAQLEKSRLLSDRFSAERPKGSFSTLEIQRTEQGDSAMYLCASSLLGQGSSGNTIYFGEGSWLTVV.

The gene calls are TRBV30 and TRBJ2-2; a weak D match, TRBD2 (5 bases). The germline V gene has CDR1 GTSNPN and CDR2 SVGIG (reference sequence). V was shortened by 2 bases and J by 4 bases, with 20 bases between the two germline ends. The CDR3 contains 17 residues. The DNA for the CDR3 is TGTGCCTGGAGTTTCTCGGACTCCACGTTGGTCACCGGGGAGCTGTTTTTT. It is translated as CAWSFSDSTLVTGELFF. The full variable domain, rest sourced from reference TRBV30 and TRBJ2-2, is SQTIHQWPATLVQPVGSPLSLECTVEGTSNPNLYWYRQAAGRGLQLLFYSVGIGQISSEVPQNLSASRPQDRQFILSSKKLLLSDSGFYLCAWSFSDSTLVTGELFFGEGSRLTVL.

The chain joins TRBV5-1 to TRBJ1-4; D is perhaps TRBD1 (6 bases). V lost 0 bases and J lost 8, with 11 bases in between. Germline assignment: CDR1 SGHRS and CDR2 YFSETQ. The CDR3 has 14 residues. CDR3: CASSLGTVDEKLFF. The CDR3 DNA reads TGCGCCAGCAGCTTGGGGACAGTTGACGAAAAACTGTTTTTT.

This clone was recorded once. The CDR3 sequence is CASRLQVMNTEAFF. CDR3 DNA: TGTGCCAGCAGGCTACAAGTCATGAACACTGAAGCTTTCTTT. The J gene is TRBJ1-1, the V gene TRBV5-8; D remains ambiguous. The CDR3 is 14 amino acids. The V gene lost 5 bases and the J gene lost 0 bases, with 11 bases spanning the gap. Germline CDR1 SGHTS, CDR2 YDEGEE.

The rearrangement links TRBV6-5 to TRBJ2-7; perhaps TRBD1 as D (5 bases). CDR3 length: 13 residues. V was shortened by 8 bases and J by 4 bases, with 15 bases between the two germline ends. The germline CDR1 and CDR2 sequences are MNHEY and SVGAGI. In DNA, the CDR3 is TGTGCCAGCTTCTCAGGGTCGTATTACGAGCAGTACTTC. Amino acid sequence: CASFSGSYYEQYF.